This T cell receptor (beta chain) was profiled in a study of T cell responses to AZD1222 COVID-19 vaccine. Study findings and constraints: White British ancestry dominated among donors, who included more females, and clonal diversity was possibly underestimated.

Second-dose groups at about 4 or about 12 weeks were pooled. Assay: immunoSEQ multiplex PCR; the TCRdb copy retains only in-frame clones and omits some. The table lists 150,000 to 200,000 clones, 88% of them singletons, with around 10% in the top ten. Note on this clone: Antigen: not known.

Looked up from germline, CDR1 is GTSNPN and CDR2 is SVGIG (reference sequence). This CDR3 is built from 12 residues. V was shortened by 2 bases and J by 8 bases, with 12 bases between the two germline ends. This material consisted of peripheral blood, taken 28 days after the second AZD1222 dose. The TCR originated in an adult who received the AZD1222 COVID-19 vaccine. The chain is built from TRBV30 and TRBJ1-1, with D possibly matching TRBD1 (6 bases). The CDR3 sequence is CAWSPRGGEAFF. In nucleotides, the CDR3 is TGTGCCTGGAGTCCCAGGGGCGGGGAAGCTTTCTTT.